This T cell receptor (beta chain) was obtained from a study of blood T cell repertoires in COVID-19. Study as a whole: From the United States, Italy and Spain came samples of acute and convalescent COVID-19. PBMCs, B-cell-depleted T cells, or T cells were the source of the cDNA or gDNA that made up the material.

Per the original methods: Counts of nucleated cells, estimated from reference gene primer amplification, were obtained. Clones were sequenced by immunoSEQ multiplex PCR, and TCRdb holds only the in-frame ones, with some missing. V and J calls and clone size are copied from that table; D and trimming were computed from the DNA. The table lists over 200,000 clones, around 75% of them singletons. The CDR3 is made up of 15 amino acids. Deletions cut 2 bases from V and 0 bases from J, with 8 bases between. Germline CDR1 is MNHEY and CDR2 is SMNVEV (reference sequence). V is TRBV27 and J is TRBJ1-3; D gene uncertain. This sequence was found in a human donor in a cohort sampled during active COVID-19. The specimen was peripheral blood. CDR3 residues: CASSLSPHSGNTIYF. The CDR3, as DNA: TGTGCCAGCAGTTTAAGCCCGCACTCTGGAAACACCATATATTTT.